What follows are 24 T cell receptor beta chains derived from one specimen sequenced in a study of a mutant IDH1 vaccine in newly diagnosed glioma. Described time point: week 5, during vaccination. Each dose delivered 300 ug of mutant IDH1 20-mer peptide subcutaneously with imiquimod. Sequenced by immunoSEQ multiplex PCR; TCRdb stores in-frame clones only, minus some. The data contain roughly 60,000 clones, around 80% of them singletons. No antigen has been assigned to these receptors. The source was PBMCs, collected from a glioma patient whose treatment included an IDH1 peptide vaccine. These receptors were collected from a woman in her forties or fifties with glioma.

This chain joins TRBV7-6 and TRBJ1-6, with D hard to call. CDR1 and CDR2 (germline): SGHVS, FNYEAQ. The CDR3 loop spans 13 amino acids. V was shortened by 6 bases and J by 7 bases, with 10 bases between the two germline ends. CDR3 sequence (DNA): TGTGCCAGCAGTGAGGGAGGGAATTCACCCCTCCACTTT. It specifies CASSEGGNSPLHF.

This chain links TRBV6-5 with TRBJ2-1; perhaps D is TRBD1 or TRBD2 (6 bases each). V was clipped by 0 bases and J by 9 bases, with 12 bases between them. CDR3 size: 14 residues. CDR1 and CDR2 from the germline V gene are MNHEY and SVGAGI. The CDR3 loop reads CASSYSGGRGEQFF. CDR3 bases: TGTGCCAGCAGTTACTCTGGGGGGCGAGGTGAGCAGTTCTTC.

The genes are TRBV7-9 and TRBJ2-3; TRBD2 aligns across 14 bases. CDR1 and CDR2 (germline): SEHNR, FQNEAQ (reference sequence). V dropped 6 bases and J dropped 4; count of bases not matched to a gene: 6. The CDR3 length is 16 residues. For the CDR3, the DNA is TGTGCCAGCAGTCGGACTAGCGGGGGGCCCCCAGATACGCAGTATTTT. Its translation: CASSRTSGGPPDTQYF.

The chain recombines TRBV14 with TRBJ1-6; no clear D. V shed 5 bases and J shed 7 bases, with 9 bases lying between them. This CDR3 is built from 13 residues. Germline CDR1 is SGHDN and CDR2 is FVKESK. CDR3 region: CASSYTENSPLHF. The CDR3 region has the DNA TGTGCCAGCAGCTACACAGAAAATTCACCCCTCCACTTT.

This sequence joins TRBV4-1 and TRBJ2-1, with a tentative D call TRBD1 (5 bases). The CDR3 is 13 residues long. Trimming cost V 0 bases and J 15 bases, with 15 bases left between them. Germline-derived CDR1 and CDR2 are MGHRA and YSYEKL. The CDR3 region is CASSQDGRGASFF. For the CDR3, the DNA is TGCGCCAGCAGCCAAGATGGACGTGGGGCCTCGTTCTTC.

The chain has TRBV5-8 and TRBJ1-1, with D possibly matching TRBD1 (6 bases). The CDR3 consists of 13 residues. Trimming took 5 bases from V and 5 from J, leaving 13 bases between them. Looked up from germline, CDR1 is SGHTS and CDR2 is YDEGEE. The CDR3 here is CASSPQGLTEAFF. The CDR3 region has the DNA TGTGCCAGCAGTCCTCAGGGGTTGACTGAAGCTTTCTTT.

The chain carries TRBV28 and TRBJ2-6; D gene unclear. This CDR3 spans 20 amino acids. Looked up from germline, CDR1 is MDHEN and CDR2 is SYDVKM. Trimming pared 3 bases from V and 2 bases from J, leaving 23 bases between. This CDR3 reads CASSFLGTRGSRPGANVLTF. The DNA of the CDR3 is TGTGCCAGCAGTTTCCTCGGAACTCGAGGCAGTCGGCCTGGGGCCAACGTCCTGACTTTC.

The chain carries TRBV5-1 and TRBJ2-7; 9 bases are a match to TRBD1. The CDR3 has 15 residues. Germline CDR1 is SGHRS and CDR2 is YFSETQ. Germline trimming cut 2 bases from V and 4 bases from J; bases unmatched to any gene: 7. The CDR3 sequence: CASSLTGGGGYEQYF. CDR3 coding DNA: TGCGCCAGCAGCTTAACAGGGGGCGGAGGGTACGAGCAGTACTTC. Filled out from reference TRBV5-1 and TRBJ2-7, the complete variable domain reads KAGVTQTPRYLIKTRGQQVTLSCSPISGHRSVSWYQQTPGQGLQFLFEYFSETQRNKGNFPGRFSGRQFSNSRSEMNVSTLELGDSALYLCASSLTGGGGYEQYFGPGTRLTVT.

V is TRBV28 and J is TRBJ1-6; D is uncertain. Germline V gene sequence: CDR1 MDHEN, CDR2 SYDVKM. V lost 5 bases and J lost 10, with 18 bases in between. The CDR3 runs 15 residues. In nucleotides, the CDR3 is TGTGCCAGCAGTCAGAGAGACCCCGGACTATCACCCCTCCACTTT. Its protein product is CASSQRDPGLSPLHF.

The chain uses TRBV10-3 and TRBJ1-5; D ambiguous. V lost 2 bases, J lost 7 bases, and 9 bases lay in between. Germline CDR1 and CDR2: ENHRY and SYGVKD. The CDR3 runs to 13 residues. The CDR3 bases are TGTGCCATCAGTGAGGGGTTCGAGCAGCCCCAGCATTTT. This codes for CAISEGFEQPQHF.

This clone was seen a handful of times. V usage is TRBV19 and J usage is TRBJ1-1; unclear D gene. This CDR3 is built from 17 residues. V lost 6 bases and J lost 0, with 20 bases in between. From germline, CDR1 is LNHDA and CDR2 SQIVND (reference sequence). The CDR3 nucleotides are TGTGCCAGTAGGGGGAGAGGGAATACGATCATGAACACTGAAGCTTTCTTT. Its protein is CASRGRGNTIMNTEAFF.

This chain links TRBV18 with TRBJ1-5; the match to TRBD1 covers 8 bases. The trim removed 10 bases at V and 5 bases at J, leaving 4 bases unmatched. The CDR3 extends over 12 amino acids. Germline-derived CDR1 and CDR2 are KGHSH and LQKENI. CDR3 sequence: CATGTGDQPQHF. The DNA for the CDR3 is TGTGCCACAGGGACAGGCGATCAGCCCCAGCATTTT. Variable domain in full (rest from reference TRBV18 and TRBJ1-5): NAGVMQNPRHLVRRRGQEARLRCSPMKGHSHVYWYRQLPEEGLKFMVYLQKENIIDESGMPKERFSAEFPKEGPSILRIQQVVRGDSAAYFCATGTGDQPQHFGDGTRLSIL.

This clone appeared a single time. The genes are TRBV20-1 and TRBJ1-6; no clear D. Trimming removed 3 bases from V and 9 bases from J, with 3 bases in between. The CDR3 is 10 amino acids. Per germline, CDR1 DFQATT and CDR2 SNEGSKA (reference sequence). CDR3 DNA sequence: TGCAGTGCTAGGGGTTCACCCCTCCACTTT. Translated: CSARGSPLHF.

V and J are TRBV28 and TRBJ2-3; 8 bases line up with TRBD1. The CDR3 spans 15 residues. V was pared by 8 bases and J by 1 base, with 8 bases of the junction left unmatched. Germline V gene lookup returns CDR1 MDHEN and CDR2 SYDVKM. CDR3 protein: CASRTTGQGTDTQYF. The DNA for the CDR3 is TGTGCCAGCCGCACCACGGGACAGGGCACAGATACGCAGTATTTT.

The chain uses TRBV30 and TRBJ1-6; TRBD1 agrees at 7 bases. With 4 bases clipped from V and 8 bases from J, the junction kept 14 bases outside the gene matches. There are 16 residues in the CDR3. Per the germline V gene, CDR1 is GTSNPN and CDR2 is SVGIG (reference sequence). The CDR3 region is CAWISGAGTAYSPLHF. In nucleotides, the CDR3 is TGTGCCTGGATTTCGGGTGCGGGGACAGCCTATTCACCCCTCCACTTT.

A few counts support this clone. The chain is built from TRBV5-6 and TRBJ1-1; D is ambiguous. Germline CDR1 SGHDT, CDR2 YYEEEE. The CDR3 is 14 amino acids. Trimming removed 2 bases at V and 1 base at J, with 9 bases between. This CDR3 reads CASSFGFTNTEAFF. Here the CDR3 DNA reads TGTGCCAGCAGCTTCGGGTTTACGAACACTGAAGCTTTCTTT.

This rearrangement joins TRBV9 to TRBJ2-5; 7 nucleotides match TRBD1. Germline V lookup: CDR1 SGDLS, CDR2 YYNGEE. This CDR3 contains 18 residues. Trimming cost V 4 bases and J 1 base; bases outside gene matches: 16. DNA for the CDR3: TGTGCCAGCAGCCCAGTCCCCAGACAGGGCGCATTCCAAGAGACCCAGTACTTC. Encoded protein: CASSPVPRQGAFQETQYF.

The V call is TRBV2, the J call TRBJ1-2; 7 bases agree with TRBD1. The CDR3 has 14 amino acids. V dropped 6 bases and J dropped 0; count of bases not matched to a gene: 4. Germline values: CDR1 SNHLY, CDR2 FYNNEI. DNA of the CDR3: TGTGCCAGCAGATACAGGGGAGCTAACTATGGCTACACCTTC. Amino acid sequence: CASRYRGANYGYTF. Filled out from reference TRBV2 and TRBJ1-2, the complete variable domain reads EPEVTQTPSHQVTQMGQEVILRCVPISNHLYFYWYRQILGQKVEFLVSFYNNEISEKSEIFDDQFSVERPDGSNFTLKIRSTKLEDSAMYFCASRYRGANYGYTFGSGTRLTVV.

The V call is TRBV5-1, the J call TRBJ1-2; 7 bases agree with TRBD1. The CDR3 runs 15 residues. Germline-derived CDR1 and CDR2 are SGHRS and YFSETQ. V was clipped by 2 bases and J by 5 bases; unmatched bases: 9. The CDR3 sequence is CASSLASTGSYGYTF. CDR3 sequence (DNA): TGCGCCAGCAGCTTAGCTTCGACAGGGAGTTATGGCTACACCTTC.

This chain connects TRBV4-2 to TRBJ2-2, with 9 bases identical to TRBD2. The CDR3 covers 16 residues. Germline-derived CDR1 and CDR2 are LGHNA and YNFKEQ. With 3 bases clipped from V and 7 bases from J, the junction kept 9 bases outside the gene matches. The chain's CDR3 is CASSQDKRGVIGELFF. The CDR3 region has the DNA TGTGCCAGCAGCCAGGATAAGCGGGGGGTTATCGGGGAGCTGTTTTTT.

The chain recombines TRBV9 with TRBJ1-1; D gene uncertain. This CDR3 has 14 amino acids. The germline gives CDR1 SGDLS, CDR2 YYNGEE. V was pared by 3 bases and J by 2 bases, with 11 bases between. The CDR3 coding sequence is TGTGCCAGCAGCGCGCGGACGGGAAACACTGAAGCTTTCTTT. Protein: CASSARTGNTEAFF.

The CDR3 loop is CASSLAGFNSPLHF. In nucleotides, the CDR3 is TGTGCCAGCAGCTTGGCAGGGTTTAACTCACCCCTCCACTTT. V usage is TRBV5-5 and J usage is TRBJ1-6; perhaps TRBD1 as D (5 bases). The germline gives CDR1 SGHKS, CDR2 YYEKEE (reference sequence). CDR3 size: 14 residues. Trimming left V 0 bases short and J 10 bases short, with 11 bases between.

The chain carries TRBV6-5 and TRBJ2-2, with D perhaps TRBD1 (5 bases). V shed 6 bases and J shed 3 bases, with 14 bases lying between them. The CDR3 length is 15 residues. From germline, CDR1 is MNHEY and CDR2 SVGAGI. The CDR3 region is CASRPQGYYTGELFF. The CDR3 nucleotides are TGTGCCAGCAGACCCCAGGGCTATTACACCGGGGAGCTGTTTTTT.

The V gene is TRBV19, the J gene TRBJ1-4; 7 positions agree with TRBD1. From germline, CDR1 is LNHDA and CDR2 SQIVND (reference sequence). The ends lost 7 bases at V and 2 bases at J; junction bases unmatched: 7. The CDR3 is 15 amino acids. This chain's CDR3 is CASNLQGPTNEKLFF. The DNA for the CDR3 is TGTGCCAGTAATCTACAGGGGCCTACTAATGAAAAACTGTTTTTT.